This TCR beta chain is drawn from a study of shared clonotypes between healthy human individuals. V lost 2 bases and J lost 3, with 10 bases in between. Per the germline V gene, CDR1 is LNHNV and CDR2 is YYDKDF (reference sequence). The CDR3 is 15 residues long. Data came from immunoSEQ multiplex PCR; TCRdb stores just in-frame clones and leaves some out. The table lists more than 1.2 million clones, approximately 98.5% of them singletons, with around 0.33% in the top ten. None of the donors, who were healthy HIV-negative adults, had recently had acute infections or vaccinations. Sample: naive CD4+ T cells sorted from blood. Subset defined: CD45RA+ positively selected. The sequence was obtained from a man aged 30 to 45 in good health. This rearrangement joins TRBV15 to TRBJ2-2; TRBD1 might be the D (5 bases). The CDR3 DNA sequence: TGTGCCACCAGCAGATCAGGGTTGGACACCGGGGAGCTGTTTTTT. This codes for CATSRSGLDTGELFF.